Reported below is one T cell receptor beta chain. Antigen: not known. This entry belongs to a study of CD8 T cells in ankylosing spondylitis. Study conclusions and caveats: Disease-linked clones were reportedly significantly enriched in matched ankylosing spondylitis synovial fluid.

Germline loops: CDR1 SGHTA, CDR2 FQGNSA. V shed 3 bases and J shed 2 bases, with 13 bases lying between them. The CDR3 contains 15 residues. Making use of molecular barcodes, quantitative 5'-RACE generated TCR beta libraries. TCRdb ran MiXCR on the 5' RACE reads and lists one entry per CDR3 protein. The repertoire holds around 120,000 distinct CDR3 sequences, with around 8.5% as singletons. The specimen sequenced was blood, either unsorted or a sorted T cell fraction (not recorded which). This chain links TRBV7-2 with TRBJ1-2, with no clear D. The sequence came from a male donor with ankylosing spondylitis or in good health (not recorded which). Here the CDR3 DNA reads TGTGCCAGCAGCTTCTCACCGGGCGGAAACTATGGCTACACCTTC. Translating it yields CASSFSPGGNYGYTF.